Listed here are 5 T cell receptor beta chains from one sample, sequenced in a study of chemoradiotherapy in HPV16-positive cancers. Clones were sequenced by immunoSEQ multiplex PCR, and TCRdb holds only the in-frame ones, with some missing. The table records around 13,000 clones, around 62% of them present only once. This sample was taken from a patient who underwent chemoradiotherapy. Every receptor here comes from a human donor with HPV-associated anogenital cancer.

The V and J genes are TRBV5-1 and TRBJ1-4; D possibly corresponds to TRBD1 (5 bases). The CDR3 is 14 residues long. V was clipped by 3 bases and J by 6 bases, with 12 bases between them. The germline V gene has CDR1 SGHRS and CDR2 YFSETQ. CDR3 in amino acids: CASSSGTGYEKLFF. CDR3 sequence (DNA): TGCGCCAGCAGCTCGGGGACGGGCTATGAAAAACTGTTTTTT.

The count of this clone is one. The chain employs TRBV5-1 and TRBJ2-1, with D possibly being TRBD2 (5 bases). Germline V gene sequence: CDR1 SGHRS, CDR2 YFSETQ. The CDR3 runs to 16 residues. The germline V and J ends were trimmed by 0 bases and 4 bases, with 14 bases remaining between them. CDR3 sequence (DNA): TGCGCCAGCAGCTTGGAATCGGGATTTGTATACAATGAGCAGTTCTTC. This codes for CASSLESGFVYNEQFF.

The rearrangement uses TRBV4-1 and TRBJ2-1, with TRBD1 identical over 7 bases. From germline, CDR1 is MGHRA and CDR2 YSYEKL. This CDR3 comprises 16 residues. Trimming cost V 3 bases and J 7 bases; bases outside gene matches: 12. CDR3 in amino acids: CASSHNTGERINEQFF. Here the CDR3 DNA reads TGCGCCAGCAGCCATAATACAGGGGAGAGGATAAATGAGCAGTTCTTC.

The chain uses TRBV28 and TRBJ2-3, with 8 bases aligning to TRBD1. The ends lost 6 bases at V and 2 bases at J; junction bases unmatched: 10. This CDR3 comprises 16 residues. Germline lookup yields CDR1 MDHEN and CDR2 SYDVKM. This CDR3 reads CASREISDRVTDTQYF. The CDR3 region has the DNA TGTGCCAGCAGGGAAATATCGGACAGGGTCACAGATACGCAGTATTTT.

V is TRBV21-1 and J is TRBJ2-7; the DNA was not used to check the table's D call, TRBD1. TRBV21-1 is flagged as a pseudogene. This CDR3 contains 24 residues. CDR3 bases: TGTGCCAGCAGCACCATACCGGGACAGGGGGCTCCTGATGGGCCCCGGGCCCGTGTAAGCGAGCAGTACTTC. It is translated as CASSTIPGQGAPDGPRARVSEQYF.